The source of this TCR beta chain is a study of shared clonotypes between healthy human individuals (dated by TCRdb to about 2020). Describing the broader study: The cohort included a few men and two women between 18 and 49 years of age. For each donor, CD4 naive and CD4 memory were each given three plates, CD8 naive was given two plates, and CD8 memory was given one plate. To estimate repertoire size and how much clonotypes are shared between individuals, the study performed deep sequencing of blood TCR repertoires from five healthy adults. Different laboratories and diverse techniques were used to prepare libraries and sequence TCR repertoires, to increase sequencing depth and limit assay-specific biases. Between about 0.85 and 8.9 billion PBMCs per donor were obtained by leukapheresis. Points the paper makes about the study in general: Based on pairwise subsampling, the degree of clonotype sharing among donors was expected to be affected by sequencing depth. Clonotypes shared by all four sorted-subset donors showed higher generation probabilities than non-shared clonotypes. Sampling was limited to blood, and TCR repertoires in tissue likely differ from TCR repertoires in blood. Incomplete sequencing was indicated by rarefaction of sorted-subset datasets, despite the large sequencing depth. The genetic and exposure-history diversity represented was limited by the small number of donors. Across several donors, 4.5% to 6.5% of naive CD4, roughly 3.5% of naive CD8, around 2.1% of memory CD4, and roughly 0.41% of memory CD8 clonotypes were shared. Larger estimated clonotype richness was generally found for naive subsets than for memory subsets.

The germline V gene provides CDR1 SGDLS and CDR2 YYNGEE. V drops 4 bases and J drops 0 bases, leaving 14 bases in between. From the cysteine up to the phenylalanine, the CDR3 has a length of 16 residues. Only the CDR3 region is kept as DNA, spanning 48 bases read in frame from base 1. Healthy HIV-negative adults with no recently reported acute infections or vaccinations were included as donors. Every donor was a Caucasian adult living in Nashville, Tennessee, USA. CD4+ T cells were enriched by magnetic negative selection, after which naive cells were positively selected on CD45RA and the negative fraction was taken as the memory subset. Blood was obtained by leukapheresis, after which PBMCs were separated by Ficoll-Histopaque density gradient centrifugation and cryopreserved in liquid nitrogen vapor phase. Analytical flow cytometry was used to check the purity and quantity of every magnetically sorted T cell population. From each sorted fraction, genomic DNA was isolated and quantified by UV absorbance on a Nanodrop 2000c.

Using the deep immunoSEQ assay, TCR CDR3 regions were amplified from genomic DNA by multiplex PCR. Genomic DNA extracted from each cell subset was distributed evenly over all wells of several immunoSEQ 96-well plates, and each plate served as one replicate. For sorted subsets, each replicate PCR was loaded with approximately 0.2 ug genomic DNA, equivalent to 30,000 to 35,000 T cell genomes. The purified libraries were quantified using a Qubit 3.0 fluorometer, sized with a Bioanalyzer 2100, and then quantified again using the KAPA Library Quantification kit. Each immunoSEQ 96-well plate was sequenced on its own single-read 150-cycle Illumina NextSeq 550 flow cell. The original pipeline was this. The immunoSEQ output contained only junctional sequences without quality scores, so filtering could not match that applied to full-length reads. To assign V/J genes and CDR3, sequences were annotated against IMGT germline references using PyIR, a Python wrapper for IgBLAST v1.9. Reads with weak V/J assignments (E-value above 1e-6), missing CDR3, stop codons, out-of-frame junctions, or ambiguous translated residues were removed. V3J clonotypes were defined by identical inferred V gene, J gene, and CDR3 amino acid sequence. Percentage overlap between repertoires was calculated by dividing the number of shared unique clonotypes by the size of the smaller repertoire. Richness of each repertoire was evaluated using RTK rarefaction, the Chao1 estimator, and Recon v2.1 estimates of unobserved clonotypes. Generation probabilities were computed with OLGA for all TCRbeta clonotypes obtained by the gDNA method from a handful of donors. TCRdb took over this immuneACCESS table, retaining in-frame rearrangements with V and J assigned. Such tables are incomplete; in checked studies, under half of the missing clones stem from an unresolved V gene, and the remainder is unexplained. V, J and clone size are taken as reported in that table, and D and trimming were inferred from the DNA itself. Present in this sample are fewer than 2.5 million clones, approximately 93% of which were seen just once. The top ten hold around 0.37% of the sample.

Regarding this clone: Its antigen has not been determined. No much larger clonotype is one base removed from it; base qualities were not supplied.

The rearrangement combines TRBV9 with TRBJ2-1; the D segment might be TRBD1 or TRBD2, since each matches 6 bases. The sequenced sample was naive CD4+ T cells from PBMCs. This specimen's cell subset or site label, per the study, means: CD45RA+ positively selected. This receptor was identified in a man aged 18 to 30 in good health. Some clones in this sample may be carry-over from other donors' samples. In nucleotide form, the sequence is TGTGCCAGCAGCCCTAGGGGGGTAAGCTCCTACAATGAGCAGTTCTTC. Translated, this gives CASSPRGVSSYNEQFF.